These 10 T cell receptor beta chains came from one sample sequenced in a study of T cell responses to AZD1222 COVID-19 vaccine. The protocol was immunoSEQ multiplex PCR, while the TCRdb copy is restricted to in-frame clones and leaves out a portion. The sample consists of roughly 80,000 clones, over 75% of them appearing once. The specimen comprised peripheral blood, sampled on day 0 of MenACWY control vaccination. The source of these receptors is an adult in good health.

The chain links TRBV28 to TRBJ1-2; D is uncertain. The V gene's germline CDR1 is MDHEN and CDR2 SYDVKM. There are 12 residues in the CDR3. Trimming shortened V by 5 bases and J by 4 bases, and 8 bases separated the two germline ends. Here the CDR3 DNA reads TGTGCCAGCAGTGTCGGAAGCTATGGCTACACCTTC. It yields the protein CASSVGSYGYTF.

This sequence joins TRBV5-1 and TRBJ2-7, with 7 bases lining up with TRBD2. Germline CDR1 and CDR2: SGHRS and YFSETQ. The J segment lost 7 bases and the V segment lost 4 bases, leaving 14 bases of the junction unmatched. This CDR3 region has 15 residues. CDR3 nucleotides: TGCGCCAGCAGCCCACTCGGCGGGAGCCCGGGAGAGCAGTACTTC. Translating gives CASSPLGGSPGEQYF.

The CDR3 DNA reads as TGCAGTGCTACCAGCTACGGAGAGCAGTACTTC. This encodes CSATSYGEQYF. This sequence joins TRBV20-1 and TRBJ2-7; unclear D gene. The germline V gene encodes CDR1 DFQATT and CDR2 SNEGSKA (reference sequence). This CDR3 region has 11 residues. Trimming left V 4 bases short and J 7 bases short, with 11 bases between.

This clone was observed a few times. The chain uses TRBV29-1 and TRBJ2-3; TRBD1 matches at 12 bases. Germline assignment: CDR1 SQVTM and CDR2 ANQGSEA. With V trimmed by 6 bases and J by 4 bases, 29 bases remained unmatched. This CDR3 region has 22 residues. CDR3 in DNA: TGCAGCGTCAGGGGCGGGACAGGGGGCCTGGAGGCGGGAGAGGGAAGGGCAGATACGCAGTATTTT. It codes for CSVRGGTGGLEAGEGRADTQYF.

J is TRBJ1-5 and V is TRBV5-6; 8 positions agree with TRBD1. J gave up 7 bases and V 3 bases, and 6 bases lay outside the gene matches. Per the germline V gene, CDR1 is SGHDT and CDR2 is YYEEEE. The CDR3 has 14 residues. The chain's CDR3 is CASSWTGQLQPQHF. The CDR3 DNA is TGTGCCAGCAGCTGGACAGGGCAGTTACAGCCCCAGCATTTT.

The CDR3 sequence is CASRETGGTYEQYF. DNA of the CDR3: TGTGCCAGCAGGGAGACAGGGGGCACCTACGAGCAGTACTTC. The chain combines TRBV7-2 with TRBJ2-7; TRBD1 aligns across 10 bases. CDR3 length: 14 amino acids. Unmatched junction bases numbered 4, after V lost 6 bases and J lost 2 bases. Germline V gives CDR1 SGHTA, CDR2 FQGNSA.

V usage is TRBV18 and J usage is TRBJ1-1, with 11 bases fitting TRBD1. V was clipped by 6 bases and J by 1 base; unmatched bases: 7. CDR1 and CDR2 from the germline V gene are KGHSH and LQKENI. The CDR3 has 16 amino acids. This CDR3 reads CASSPPGQGANTEAFF. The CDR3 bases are TGTGCCAGCTCCCCCCCCGGACAGGGGGCGAACACTGAAGCTTTCTTT.

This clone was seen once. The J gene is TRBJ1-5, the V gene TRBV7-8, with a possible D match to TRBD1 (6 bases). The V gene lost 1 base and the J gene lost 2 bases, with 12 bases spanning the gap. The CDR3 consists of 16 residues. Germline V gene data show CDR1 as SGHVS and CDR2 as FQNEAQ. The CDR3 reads CASSLERGLGNQPQHF. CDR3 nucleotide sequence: TGTGCCAGCAGCTTAGAACGGGGGCTCGGCAATCAGCCCCAGCATTTT. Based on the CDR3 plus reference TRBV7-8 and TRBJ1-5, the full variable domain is GAGVSQSPRYKVAKRGQDVALRCDPISGHVSLFWYQQALGQGPEFLTYFQNEAQLDKSGLPSDRFFAERPEGSVSTLKIQRTQQEDSAVYLCASSLERGLGNQPQHFGDGTRLSIL.

The CDR3 DNA reads TGTGCCAGCAGCTTATTAGGGCAGGGGTTACCTAATGAAAAACTGTTTTTT. Translation: CASSLLGQGLPNEKLFF. The rearrangement uses TRBV7-2 and TRBJ1-4; possibly TRBD1 for D (6 bases). CDR3 length equals 17 residues. Trimming cost V 2 bases and J 3 bases, with 16 bases left between them. Per germline, CDR1 SGHTA and CDR2 FQGNSA.

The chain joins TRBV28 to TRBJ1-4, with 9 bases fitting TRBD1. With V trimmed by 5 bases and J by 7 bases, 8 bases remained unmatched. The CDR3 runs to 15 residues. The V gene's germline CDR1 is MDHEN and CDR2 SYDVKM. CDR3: CASSQSGTGTEKLFF. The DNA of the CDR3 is TGTGCCAGCAGTCAATCCGGGACAGGGACTGAAAAACTGTTTTTT.